Each of the 21 T cell receptor beta chains below was sequenced from the same sample in a study of shared clonotypes between healthy human individuals. Libraries were prepared by immunoSEQ multiplex PCR; TCRdb keeps only in-frame clonotypes and omits some of them. The table records under 850,000 clones, over 60% of them present only once. Material: memory CD4+ T cells sorted from blood. Regarding subset: CD45RA-negative fraction. The origin of the receptors is a young woman in good health.

The gene calls are TRBV13 and TRBJ2-1; D is uncertain. Germline CDR1 is PRHDT and CDR2 is FYEKMQ (reference sequence). This CDR3 is built from 12 residues. Trimming removed 5 bases from V and 5 bases from J, with 7 bases in between. CDR3 protein: CASSAPNNEQFF. The CDR3 DNA reads as TGTGCCAGCAGCGCACCAAACAATGAGCAGTTCTTC.

This chain joins TRBV27 and TRBJ2-1; 13 bases map to TRBD2. Germline CDR1 is MNHEY and CDR2 is SMNVEV (reference sequence). Trimming cost V 5 bases and J 7 bases; bases outside gene matches: 11. This CDR3 is built from 17 residues. CDR3 region: CASSLRTSGSMGNEQFF. The DNA of the CDR3 is TGTGCCAGCAGTCTCCGGACTAGCGGGAGTATGGGGAATGAGCAGTTCTTC.

The J gene is TRBJ1-3, the V gene TRBV27, with 7 bases identical to TRBD1. The V and J ends lost 6 bases and 2 bases, in that order; junction bases with no gene match: 7. Germline loops: CDR1 MNHEY, CDR2 SMNVEV (reference sequence). The CDR3 is 15 residues long. CDR3 amino acids: CASRVTGVPGNTIYF. CDR3 coding DNA: TGTGCCAGCAGAGTTACAGGGGTGCCTGGAAACACCATATATTTT.

The chain combines TRBV6-5 with TRBJ2-3; 7 positions match TRBD2. Trimming took 6 bases from V and 4 from J; bases not matched to a gene: 10. CDR3 length: 15 residues. CDR1 MNHEY and CDR2 SVGAGI come from the germline V gene. The CDR3 nucleotides read TGTGCCAGCAGCCGAGGCGGCGGGAGTGCAGATACGCAGTATTTT. Translation: CASSRGGGSADTQYF.

The chain uses TRBV20-1 and TRBJ2-5; D is unresolved. The CDR3 is 11 amino acids. CDR1 is DFQATT and CDR2 is SNEGSKA in the germline V gene (reference sequence). V shed 5 bases and J shed 11 bases, with 15 bases lying between them. The CDR3 sequence is CSAATATSQYF. The CDR3 DNA reads as TGCAGTGCTGCGACGGCTACGTCGCAGTACTTC.

This clone has just one count. The chain links TRBV15 to TRBJ1-6; D is perhaps TRBD1 (5 bases). V was clipped by 2 bases and J by 4 bases, with 6 bases between them. CDR3 length: 14 amino acids. Germline-derived CDR1 and CDR2 are LNHNV and YYDKDF (reference sequence). DNA for the CDR3: TGTGCCACCAGCAGACAGGGTTATAATTCACCCCTCCACTTT. Encoded protein: CATSRQGYNSPLHF.

The chain employs TRBV28 and TRBJ1-2; tentative D call: TRBD1 (5 bases). This CDR3 comprises 16 residues. In germline, CDR1 is MDHEN, CDR2 SYDVKM. The V and J ends lost 6 bases and 4 bases respectively, with 21 bases between them. The CDR3 region is CASRGPRDVAFYGYTF. CDR3 sequence (DNA): TGTGCCAGCAGGGGACCGAGGGACGTAGCCTTCTATGGCTACACCTTC.

The chain couples TRBV7-3 to TRBJ1-2; D gene unclear. Trimming pared 2 bases from V and 8 bases from J, leaving 15 bases between. The CDR3 is 14 amino acids. CDR1 is SGHTA, CDR2 FQGTGA, per germline. The CDR3 nucleotides are TGTGCCAGCAGCTTAGATCCCGAGGGAGGAGGCTACACCTTC. Its protein is CASSLDPEGGGYTF.

The chain employs TRBV6-1 and TRBJ2-3; D is unresolved. Germline V gene data show CDR1 as MNHNS and CDR2 as SASEGT. The CDR3 is 14 residues long. The V end was cut by 10 bases, the J end by 0 bases, with 14 bases between. This chain's CDR3 is CATTPGASTDTQYF. The CDR3 bases are TGTGCCACCACACCCGGCGCTAGCACAGATACGCAGTATTTT.

The V gene is TRBV10-3, the J gene TRBJ1-2; 7 bases match TRBD1. V shed 11 bases, J shed 2 bases, and the junction held 2 bases outside the gene matches. Germline-derived CDR1 and CDR2 are ENHRY and SYGVKD. This CDR3 is 11 amino acids long. The CDR3 bases are TGTGCCGTGACAGGGAACTATGGCTACACCTTC. It is translated as CAVTGNYGYTF.

The chain is built from TRBV28 and TRBJ1-2; TRBD1 might be the D (6 bases). CDR3 size: 13 residues. The V end was cut by 6 bases, the J end by 5 bases, with 13 bases between. Germline assignment: CDR1 MDHEN and CDR2 SYDVKM. Here the CDR3 reads CASSRETGYGYTF. Here the CDR3 DNA reads TGTGCCAGCAGCCGCGAAACAGGGTATGGCTACACCTTC.

In its sample, this clone was seen many times. The chain links TRBV5-1 to TRBJ2-3, with D uncertain. V lost 0 bases, J lost 4 bases, and 9 bases lay in between. The germline gives CDR1 SGHRS, CDR2 YFSETQ. This CDR3 has 14 residues. The CDR3: CASSLGQVPDTQYF. The CDR3 region has the DNA TGCGCCAGCAGCTTGGGCCAGGTCCCAGATACGCAGTATTTT.

This chain uses TRBV5-1 with TRBJ2-2, with 10 bases fitting TRBD2. CDR3 length: 16 residues. V lost 5 bases and J lost 6; bases outside the gene matches: 10. Germline lookup yields CDR1 SGHRS and CDR2 YFSETQ. The CDR3 protein is CASSGLAGESPGELFF. DNA for the CDR3: TGCGCCAGCAGTGGGCTAGCGGGAGAGTCCCCCGGGGAGCTGTTTTTT.

This clone was recorded a few times. The rearrangement joins TRBV6-6 to TRBJ2-3; D not certain. CDR3 length equals 11 residues. Trimming left V 10 bases short and J 6 bases short, with 11 bases between. In germline, CDR1 is MNHNY, CDR2 SVGAGI (reference sequence). CDR3 sequence reads: CATQFSDTQYF. Here the CDR3 DNA reads TGTGCCACCCAATTCAGCGATACGCAGTATTTT.

The rearrangement links TRBV4-1 to TRBJ1-3, with D perhaps matching TRBD1 (5 bases). The V and J ends lost 1 base and 0 bases respectively, with 13 bases between them. Germline V gene sequence: CDR1 MGHRA, CDR2 YSYEKL. The CDR3 has 17 amino acids. The CDR3 DNA follows: TGCGCCAGCAGCCAAGTACTTGGGGCTAGCTCTGGAAACACCATATATTTT. The encoded protein is CASSQVLGASSGNTIYF.

The V gene is TRBV5-1, the J gene TRBJ2-3; TRBD2 matches at 10 bases. V shed 0 bases, J shed 5 bases, and the junction held 6 bases outside the gene matches. The CDR3 covers 16 residues. The germline V gene encodes CDR1 SGHRS and CDR2 YFSETQ. The CDR3 loop is CASSLVRTSGKDTQYF. The CDR3 DNA is TGCGCCAGCAGCTTGGTCCGGACTAGCGGAAAAGATACGCAGTATTTT.

This clone was observed a few times. The V gene is TRBV30, the J gene TRBJ1-2; D is unclear. This CDR3 region has 12 residues. Germline V gives CDR1 GTSNPN, CDR2 SVGIG (reference sequence). Trimming took off 4 bases at V and 3 bases at J, with 9 bases between the two ends. The CDR3 here is CAWTSGHYGYTF. The CDR3 nucleotides are TGTGCCTGGACATCTGGGCACTATGGCTACACCTTC.

The chain links TRBV4-1 to TRBJ2-2; D gene uncertain. CDR3 size: 16 residues. Per germline, CDR1 MGHRA and CDR2 YSYEKL. V lost 0 bases and J lost 2, with 10 bases in between. The CDR3 region has the DNA TGCGCCAGCAGCCAAGATCTGGGCCTAAACACCGGGGAGCTGTTTTTT. This codes for CASSQDLGLNTGELFF.

Regarding this clone: Other DNA sequences in the same sample also yield this CDR3. This chain uses TRBV5-1 with TRBJ1-4; 7 bases agree with TRBD1. The J segment lost 7 bases and the V segment lost 0 bases, leaving 6 bases of the junction unmatched. Germline V CDR1 and CDR2: SGHRS, YFSETQ. CDR3 length equals 15 residues. Here the CDR3 reads CASSLGDRDSEKLFF. The CDR3 DNA follows: TGCGCCAGCAGCTTGGGGGACCGGGACAGTGAAAAACTGTTTTTT. The full variable domain, its missing parts supplied by reference TRBV5-1 and TRBJ1-4, is KAGVTQTPRYLIKTRGQQVTLSCSPISGHRSVSWYQQTPGQGLQFLFEYFSETQRNKGNFPGRFSGRQFSNSRSEMNVSTLELGDSALYLCASSLGDRDSEKLFFGSGTQLSVL.

J is TRBJ2-7 and V is TRBV28; D is possibly TRBD1 (5 bases). The CDR3 runs to 14 residues. V lost 7 bases and J lost 3, with 16 bases in between. Germline CDR1 reads MDHEN; CDR2 reads SYDVKM. For the CDR3, the DNA is TGTGCCAGCACTACGGCCACAGGTTACTACGAGCAGTACTTC. Translating gives CASTTATGYYEQYF.

This chain uses TRBV28 with TRBJ2-3, with D possibly TRBD1 on 6 matching bases. This CDR3 has 15 residues. The germline V gene encodes CDR1 MDHEN and CDR2 SYDVKM. Deletions cut 1 base from V and 3 bases from J, with 11 bases between. The CDR3 here is CASSLYGGLTDTQYF. CDR3 nucleotides: TGTGCCAGCAGTTTATATGGGGGCCTAACAGATACGCAGTATTTT.